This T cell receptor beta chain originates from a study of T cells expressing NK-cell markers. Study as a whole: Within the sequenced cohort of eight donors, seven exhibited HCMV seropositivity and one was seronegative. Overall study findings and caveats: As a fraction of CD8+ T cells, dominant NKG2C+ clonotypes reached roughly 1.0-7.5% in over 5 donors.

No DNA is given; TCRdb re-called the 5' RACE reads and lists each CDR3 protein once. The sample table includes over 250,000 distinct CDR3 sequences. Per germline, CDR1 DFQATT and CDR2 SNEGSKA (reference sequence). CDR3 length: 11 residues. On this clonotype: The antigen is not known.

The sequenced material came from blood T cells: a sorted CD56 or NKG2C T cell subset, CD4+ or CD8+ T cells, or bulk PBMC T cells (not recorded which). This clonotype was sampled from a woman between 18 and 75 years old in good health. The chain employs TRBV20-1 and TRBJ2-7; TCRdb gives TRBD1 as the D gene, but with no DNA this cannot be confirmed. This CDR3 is CSANGGREQYF.